Listed here are 4 T cell receptor beta chains from one sample, sequenced in a study of blood T cell repertoires in COVID-19. The assay was immunoSEQ multiplex PCR, and TCRdb's table has in-frame clones only and misses some. This table has approximately 90,000 clones, 70% to 85% appearing once. The sequencing sample was made of peripheral blood. The receptors here all came from a human donor in a cohort sampled during active COVID-19.

This clone came up once. V usage is TRBV19 and J usage is TRBJ2-6, with a possible D match to TRBD2 (5 bases). This CDR3 has 14 amino acids. From germline, CDR1 is LNHDA and CDR2 SQIVND (reference sequence). V lost 4 bases to trimming and J lost 4 bases, with 8 bases between them. CDR3 sequence reads: CASSSGSGANVLTF. The DNA for the CDR3 is TGTGCCAGTAGTAGCGGGTCAGGGGCCAACGTCCTGACTTTC.

The chain has TRBV30 and TRBJ1-5; TRBD1 agrees at 8 bases. The V segment lost 3 bases and the J segment 5 bases; nucleotides outside the gene matches: 3. The germline gives CDR1 GTSNPN, CDR2 SVGIG (reference sequence). The CDR3 consists of 13 residues. The DNA for the CDR3 is TGTGCCTGGAGCGGACAGGGTTATCAGCCCCAGCATTTT. Residues: CAWSGQGYQPQHF.

The J gene is TRBJ2-3, the V gene TRBV9, with D unclear. V lost 4 bases, J lost 7 bases, and 4 bases lay in between. Germline lookup yields CDR1 SGDLS and CDR2 YYNGEE. This CDR3 region has 10 residues. Written as DNA, the CDR3 is TGTGCCAGCAGCTCTAATACGCAGTATTTT. This encodes CASSSNTQYF.

This clone appeared once. This rearrangement joins TRBV7-2 to TRBJ2-1; TRBD1 might be the D (5 bases). Germline V gives CDR1 SGHTA, CDR2 FQGNSA. The V and J ends lost 5 bases and 7 bases respectively, with 15 bases between them. The CDR3 sequence is 14 residues long. The CDR3 region has the DNA TGTGCCAGCAGCCCAGGACCTTCAGGGAATGAGCAGTTCTTC. This translates into CASSPGPSGNEQFF.